This T cell receptor (beta chain) was identified in a study of control samples from healthy donors and cancer patients. The CDR3 is 13 residues long. Germline V gene data show CDR1 as SQVTM and CDR2 as ANQGSEA. V dropped 0 bases and J dropped 6 bases, with 11 bases sitting between them. Generated by immunoSEQ multiplex PCR, the TCRdb table keeps only in-frame clones and is missing some. Of approximately 120,000 clones in the sample, more than 85% were seen once. The genes are TRBV29-1 and TRBJ1-2; D call uncertain. The receptor was derived from a woman aged 45-65 years in good health. The material sequenced was blood. For the CDR3, the DNA is TGCAGCGTTGAAGATCGGGTAGTCCATGGCTACACCTTC. Translating it yields CSVEDRVVHGYTF.